This T cell receptor (beta chain) was sequenced during a study of T cells after yellow fever vaccination. Trimming stripped 1 base from V and 8 bases from J, with 6 bases between. Germline lookup yields CDR1 SGHRS and CDR2 YFSETQ. The CDR3 is made up of 12 amino acids. TCRdb reprocessed the 5' RACE reads via MiXCR and lists one record per CDR3 protein. Of 500,000 to 700,000 distinct CDR3 sequences detected, approximately 21% appear once; the ten largest clones hold 13% to 15%. The specimen was PBMCs, collected 15 days after the yellow fever booster vaccination. The sequence derives from a man between 25 and 39 years old who received the YFV17D yellow fever vaccine. The rearrangement uses TRBV5-1 and TRBJ2-2; no firm D call. In nucleotides, the CDR3 is TGCGCCAGCAGCTTGACTCGGGGGGAGCTGTTTTTT. It codes for CASSLTRGELFF.